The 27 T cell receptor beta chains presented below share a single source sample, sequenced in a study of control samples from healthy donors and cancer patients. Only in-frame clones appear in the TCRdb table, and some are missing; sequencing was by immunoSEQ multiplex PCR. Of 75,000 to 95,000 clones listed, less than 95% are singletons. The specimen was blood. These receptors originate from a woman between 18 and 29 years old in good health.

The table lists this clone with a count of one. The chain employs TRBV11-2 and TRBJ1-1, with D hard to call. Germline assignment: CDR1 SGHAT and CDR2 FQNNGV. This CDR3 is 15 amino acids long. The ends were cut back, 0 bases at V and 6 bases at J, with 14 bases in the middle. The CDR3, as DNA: TGTGCCAGCAGCTTAGAAAGGTCAGGTTTGGCTGAAGCTTTCTTT. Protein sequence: CASSLERSGLAEAFF.

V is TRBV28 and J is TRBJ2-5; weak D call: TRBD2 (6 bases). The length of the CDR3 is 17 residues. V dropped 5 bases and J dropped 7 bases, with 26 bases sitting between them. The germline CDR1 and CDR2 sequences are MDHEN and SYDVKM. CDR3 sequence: CASSLFGGGSVLGTQYF. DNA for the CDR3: TGTGCCAGCAGTCTATTCGGGGGTGGCTCTGTGTTGGGGACCCAGTACTTC.

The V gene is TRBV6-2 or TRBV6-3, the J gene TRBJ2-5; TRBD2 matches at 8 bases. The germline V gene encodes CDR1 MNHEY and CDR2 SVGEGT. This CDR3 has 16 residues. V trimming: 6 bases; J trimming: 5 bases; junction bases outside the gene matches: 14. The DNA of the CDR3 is TGTGCCAGCAGCCTCGGGACTAGTCGCGTATTGGAGACCCAGTACTTC. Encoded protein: CASSLGTSRVLETQYF.

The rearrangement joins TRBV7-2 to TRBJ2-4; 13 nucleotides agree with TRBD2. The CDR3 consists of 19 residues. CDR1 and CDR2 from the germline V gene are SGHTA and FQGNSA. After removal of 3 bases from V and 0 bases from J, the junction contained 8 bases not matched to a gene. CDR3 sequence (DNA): TGTGCCAGCAGCTTTCCGACTAGCGGGGGGTTCAAAGCCAAAAACATTCAGTACTTC. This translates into CASSFPTSGGFKAKNIQYF.

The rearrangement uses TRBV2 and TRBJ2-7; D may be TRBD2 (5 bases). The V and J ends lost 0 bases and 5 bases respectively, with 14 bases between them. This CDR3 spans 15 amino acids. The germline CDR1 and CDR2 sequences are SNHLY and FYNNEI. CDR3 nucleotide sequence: TGTGCCAGCAGTGAAGCCAGGCAGGAGGCCCACGAGCAGTACTTC. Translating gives CASSEARQEAHEQYF.

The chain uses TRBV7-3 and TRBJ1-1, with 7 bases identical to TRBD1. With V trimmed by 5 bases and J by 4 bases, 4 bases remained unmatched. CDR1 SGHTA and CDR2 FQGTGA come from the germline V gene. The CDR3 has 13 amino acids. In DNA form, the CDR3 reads TGTGCCAGCAGCGCAGGGGGGAGCACTGAAGCTTTCTTT. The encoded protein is CASSAGGSTEAFF.

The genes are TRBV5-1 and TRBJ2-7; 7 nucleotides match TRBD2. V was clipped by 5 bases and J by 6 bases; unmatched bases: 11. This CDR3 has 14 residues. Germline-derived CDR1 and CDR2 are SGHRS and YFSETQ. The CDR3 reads CASRFQGGEVEQYF. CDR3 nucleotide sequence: TGCGCCAGCAGATTCCAGGGAGGGGAGGTCGAGCAGTACTTC.

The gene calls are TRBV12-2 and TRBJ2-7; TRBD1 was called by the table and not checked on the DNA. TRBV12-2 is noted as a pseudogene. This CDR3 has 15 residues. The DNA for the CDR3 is TGTGCAAGTCGCTTAGTACCGGGACACCTTTACGAGCAGTACTTC. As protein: CASRLVPGHLYEQYF.

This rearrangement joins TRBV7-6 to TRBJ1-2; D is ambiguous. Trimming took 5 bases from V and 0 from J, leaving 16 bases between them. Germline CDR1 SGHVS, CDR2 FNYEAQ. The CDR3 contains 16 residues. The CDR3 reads CASSPYGDSANYGYTF. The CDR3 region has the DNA TGTGCCAGCAGCCCTTACGGGGATTCAGCTAACTATGGCTACACCTTC.

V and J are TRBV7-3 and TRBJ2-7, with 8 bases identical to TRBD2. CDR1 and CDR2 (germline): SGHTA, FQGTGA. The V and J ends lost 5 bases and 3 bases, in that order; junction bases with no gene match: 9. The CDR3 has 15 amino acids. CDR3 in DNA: TGTGCCAGCAGCGCAGACGCGGGGGGTGACTACGAGCAGTACTTC. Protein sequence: CASSADAGGDYEQYF.

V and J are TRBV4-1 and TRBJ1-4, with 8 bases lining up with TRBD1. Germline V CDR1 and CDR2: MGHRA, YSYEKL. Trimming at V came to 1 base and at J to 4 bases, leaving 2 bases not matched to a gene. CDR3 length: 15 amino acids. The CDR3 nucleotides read TGCGCCAGCAGCCAAGCGGACAGGGATAATGAAAAACTGTTTTTT. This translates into CASSQADRDNEKLFF.

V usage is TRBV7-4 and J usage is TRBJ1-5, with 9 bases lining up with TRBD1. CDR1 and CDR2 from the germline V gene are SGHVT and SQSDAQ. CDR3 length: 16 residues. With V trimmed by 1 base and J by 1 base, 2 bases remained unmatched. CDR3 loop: CASSLGGQGSNQPQHF. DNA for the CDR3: TGTGCCAGCAGCTTAGGGGGACAGGGAAGCAATCAGCCCCAGCATTTT.

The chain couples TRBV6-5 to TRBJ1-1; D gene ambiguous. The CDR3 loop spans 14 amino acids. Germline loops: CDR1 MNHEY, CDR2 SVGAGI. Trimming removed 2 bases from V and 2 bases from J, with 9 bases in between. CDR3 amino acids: CASSYAKINTEAFF. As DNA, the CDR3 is TGTGCCAGCAGTTACGCCAAGATAAACACTGAAGCTTTCTTT.

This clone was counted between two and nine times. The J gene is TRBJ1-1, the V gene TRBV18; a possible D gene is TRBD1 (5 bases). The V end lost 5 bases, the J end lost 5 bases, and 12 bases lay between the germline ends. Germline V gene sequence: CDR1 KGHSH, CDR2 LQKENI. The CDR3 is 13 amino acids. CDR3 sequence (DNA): TGTGCCAGCTCAACGCAACAGGAAACTGAAGCTTTCTTT. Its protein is CASSTQQETEAFF.

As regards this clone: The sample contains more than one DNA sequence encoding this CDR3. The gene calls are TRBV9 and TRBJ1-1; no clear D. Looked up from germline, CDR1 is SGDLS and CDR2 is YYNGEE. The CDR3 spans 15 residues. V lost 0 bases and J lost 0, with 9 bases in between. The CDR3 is CASSVANSLNTEAFF. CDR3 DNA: TGTGCCAGCAGCGTAGCTAACAGTTTGAACACTGAAGCTTTCTTT. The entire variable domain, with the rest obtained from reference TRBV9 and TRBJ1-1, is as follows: DSGVTQTPKHLITATGQRVTLRCSPRSGDLSVYWYQQSLDQGLQFLIQYYNGEERAKGNILERFSAQQFPDLHSELNLSSLELGDSALYFCASSVANSLNTEAFFGQGTRLTVV.

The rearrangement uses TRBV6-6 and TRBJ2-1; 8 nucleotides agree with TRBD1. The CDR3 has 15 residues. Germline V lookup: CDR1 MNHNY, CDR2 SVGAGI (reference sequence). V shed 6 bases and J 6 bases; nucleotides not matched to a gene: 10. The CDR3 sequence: CASRPRDRRVNEQFF. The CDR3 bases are TGTGCCAGCAGACCCCGGGACAGGAGGGTCAATGAGCAGTTCTTC.

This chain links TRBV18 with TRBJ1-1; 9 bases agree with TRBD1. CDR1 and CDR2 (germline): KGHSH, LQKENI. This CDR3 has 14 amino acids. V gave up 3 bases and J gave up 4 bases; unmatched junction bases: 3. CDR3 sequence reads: CASSPDRGSTEAFF. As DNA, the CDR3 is TGTGCCAGCTCACCGGACAGGGGTTCCACTGAAGCTTTCTTT.

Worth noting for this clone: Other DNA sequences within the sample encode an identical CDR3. The CDR3 loop is CASSLKGAGRSYEQYF. The CDR3 DNA reads TGTGCCAGCAGCTTAAAAGGGGCGGGTCGTTCCTACGAGCAGTACTTC. V usage is TRBV13 and J usage is TRBJ2-7; the D gene could be TRBD1 or TRBD2 (5 bases each). The germline V gene has CDR1 PRHDT and CDR2 FYEKMQ (reference sequence). With 2 bases removed from V and 1 base from J, the gap between germline ends came to 15 bases. The CDR3 is 16 residues long.

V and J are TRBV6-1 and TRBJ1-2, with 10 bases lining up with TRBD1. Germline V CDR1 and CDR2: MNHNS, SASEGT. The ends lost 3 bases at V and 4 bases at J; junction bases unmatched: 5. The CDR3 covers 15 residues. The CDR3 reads CASSDGTGEGYGYTF. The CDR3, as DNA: TGTGCCAGCAGTGACGGGACAGGGGAGGGCTATGGCTACACCTTC.

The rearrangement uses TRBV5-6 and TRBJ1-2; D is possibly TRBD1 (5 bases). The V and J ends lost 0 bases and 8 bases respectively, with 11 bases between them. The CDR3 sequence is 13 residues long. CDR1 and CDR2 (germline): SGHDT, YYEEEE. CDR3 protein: CASSLGGVVGYTF. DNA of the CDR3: TGTGCCAGCAGCTTGGGAGGGGTGGTAGGCTACACCTTC.

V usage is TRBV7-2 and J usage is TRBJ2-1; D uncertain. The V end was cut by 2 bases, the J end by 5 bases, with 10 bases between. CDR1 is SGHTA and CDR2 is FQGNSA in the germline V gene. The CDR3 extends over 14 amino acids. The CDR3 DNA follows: TGTGCCAGCAGCTTACTATTCGGCGACAATGAGCAGTTCTTC. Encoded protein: CASSLLFGDNEQFF.

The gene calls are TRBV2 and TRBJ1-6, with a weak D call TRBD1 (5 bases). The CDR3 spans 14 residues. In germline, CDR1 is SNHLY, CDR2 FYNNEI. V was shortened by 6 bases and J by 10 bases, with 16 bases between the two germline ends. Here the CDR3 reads CASRGDRVGSPLHF. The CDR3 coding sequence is TGTGCCAGCAGGGGGGATAGGGTTGGATCACCCCTCCACTTT.

The CDR3 reads CASSLQGYNEQFF. The CDR3 nucleotides are TGCGCCAGCAGCCTACAGGGTTACAATGAGCAGTTCTTC. The gene calls are TRBV5-1 and TRBJ2-1, with a possible D match to TRBD1 (6 bases). V lost 4 bases and J 4 bases, leaving 9 bases between the germline ends. In germline, CDR1 is SGHRS, CDR2 YFSETQ. The CDR3 is made up of 13 amino acids. The whole variable domain, remainder taken from reference TRBV5-1 and TRBJ2-1, is KAGVTQTPRYLIKTRGQQVTLSCSPISGHRSVSWYQQTPGQGLQFLFEYFSETQRNKGNFPGRFSGRQFSNSRSEMNVSTLELGDSALYLCASSLQGYNEQFFGPGTRLTVL.

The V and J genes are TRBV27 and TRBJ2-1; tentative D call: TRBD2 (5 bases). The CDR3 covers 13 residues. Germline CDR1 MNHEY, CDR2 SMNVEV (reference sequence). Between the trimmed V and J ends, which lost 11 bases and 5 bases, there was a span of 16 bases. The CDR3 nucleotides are TGTGCCGTACGAGGTATCGGGGACAATGAGCAGTTCTTC. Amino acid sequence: CAVRGIGDNEQFF.

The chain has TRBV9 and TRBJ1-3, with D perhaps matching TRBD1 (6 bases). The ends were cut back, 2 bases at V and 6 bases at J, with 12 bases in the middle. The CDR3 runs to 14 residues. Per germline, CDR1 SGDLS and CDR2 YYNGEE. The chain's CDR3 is CASSVEQGPNTIYF. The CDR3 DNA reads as TGTGCCAGCAGCGTGGAACAGGGACCAAACACCATATATTTT.

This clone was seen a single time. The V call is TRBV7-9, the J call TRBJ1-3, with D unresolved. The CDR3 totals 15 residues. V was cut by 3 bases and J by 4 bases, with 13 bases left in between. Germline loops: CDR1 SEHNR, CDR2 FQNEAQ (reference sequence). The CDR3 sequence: CASSFKTPEGNTIYF. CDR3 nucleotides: TGTGCCAGCAGCTTTAAGACCCCAGAAGGAAACACCATATATTTT.

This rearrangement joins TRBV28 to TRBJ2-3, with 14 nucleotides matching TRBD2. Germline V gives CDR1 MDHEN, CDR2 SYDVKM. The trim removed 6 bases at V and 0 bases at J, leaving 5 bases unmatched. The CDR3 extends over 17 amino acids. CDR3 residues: CASRGLAGGASTDTQYF. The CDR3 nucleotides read TGTGCCAGCAGAGGACTAGCGGGGGGTGCTAGCACAGATACGCAGTATTTT.